This entry lists 11 T cell receptor beta chains sequenced from one sample in a study of shared clonotypes between healthy human individuals. Only in-frame clones appear in the TCRdb table, and some are missing; sequencing was by immunoSEQ multiplex PCR. The data show over a million clones, around 82% seen once. Sequencing input: memory CD4+ T cells from PBMCs. The subset: CD45RA-negative fraction. These receptors were obtained from a man aged 18 to 30 in good health. Some clones in this sample may be carry-over from other donors' samples.

This clone was counted a few times. The chain employs TRBV19 and TRBJ2-2; D possibly corresponds to TRBD1 (5 bases). There are 15 residues in the CDR3. Germline lookup yields CDR1 LNHDA and CDR2 SQIVND (reference sequence). The V end lost 10 bases, the J end lost 4 bases, and 19 bases lay between the germline ends. CDR3 DNA: TGTGCCACTACCGCCCGACAGAGTGGCACCGGGGAGCTGTTTTTT. The encoded protein is CATTARQSGTGELFF.

The chain carries TRBV18 and TRBJ2-7; tentative D call: TRBD2 (5 bases). Trimming removed 0 bases at V and 9 bases at J, with 15 bases between. The CDR3 has 14 amino acids. The germline V gene encodes CDR1 KGHSH and CDR2 LQKENI. This chain's CDR3 is CASSPPQVGRGQYF. CDR3 nucleotides: TGTGCCAGCTCACCACCGCAAGTAGGGAGAGGGCAGTACTTC. The full variable domain, in which reference TRBV18 and TRBJ2-7 provide the parts outside the CDR3, is NAGVMQNPRHLVRRRGQEARLRCSPMKGHSHVYWYRQLPEEGLKFMVYLQKENIIDESGMPKERFSAEFPKEGPSILRIQQVVRGDSAAYFCASSPPQVGRGQYFGPGTRLTVT.

The rearrangement links TRBV5-4 to TRBJ2-7, with D possibly matching TRBD1 (5 bases). Germline V gene data show CDR1 as SGHNT and CDR2 as YYREEE (reference sequence). The length of the CDR3 is 15 residues. V was trimmed by 0 bases and J by 1 base, leaving 11 bases between them. The CDR3 region has the DNA TGTGCCAGCAGCTTGGATCCAGGGTGGTCCTACGAGCAGTACTTC. It is translated as CASSLDPGWSYEQYF.

This chain joins TRBV10-3 and TRBJ2-1; 8 nucleotides line up with TRBD2. Trimming took 3 bases from V and 2 from J; bases not matched to a gene: 3. This CDR3 comprises 15 residues. Germline V gives CDR1 ENHRY, CDR2 SYGVKD. Here the CDR3 DNA reads TGTGCCATCAGTGACCTAGCGGGTACCTACAATGAGCAGTTCTTC. It codes for CAISDLAGTYNEQFF.

The V call is TRBV5-1, the J call TRBJ2-7; the match to TRBD2 covers 9 bases. CDR1 and CDR2 from the germline V gene are SGHRS and YFSETQ. V shed 0 bases and J 2 bases; nucleotides not matched to a gene: 6. The CDR3 extends over 16 amino acids. For the CDR3, the DNA is TGCGCCAGCAGCTTGGCTCCCGCGGGAGGGACCTACGAGCAGTACTTC. Translated: CASSLAPAGGTYEQYF.

The CDR3, as DNA: TGTGCCAGCAGTTCTCTGGGAGCTGGGGCGGTGGACGAGTTCTTC. Translated, it gives CASSSLGAGAVDEFF. This rearrangement joins TRBV6-5 to TRBJ2-1; either TRBD1 or TRBD2 may fit D (5 bases each). The germline CDR1 and CDR2 sequences are MNHEY and SVGAGI. The germline V and J ends were trimmed by 4 bases and 14 bases, with 24 bases remaining between them. This CDR3 spans 15 amino acids.

This clone has a single count. V and J are TRBV20-1 and TRBJ1-1, with D perhaps matching TRBD1 (5 bases). Between the trimmed V and J ends, which lost 6 bases and 8 bases, there was a span of 13 bases. Germline V gene sequence: CDR1 DFQATT, CDR2 SNEGSKA (reference sequence). This CDR3 spans 11 amino acids. DNA for the CDR3: TGCAGTGCCCGGGACTTGGGGGAAGCTTTCTTT. It codes for CSARDLGEAFF.

Only one count was recorded for this clone. V usage is TRBV6-1 and J usage is TRBJ1-5; D is perhaps TRBD1 (5 bases). Trimming shortened V by 3 bases and J by 2 bases, and 11 bases separated the two germline ends. CDR3 size: 15 residues. Germline CDR1 and CDR2: MNHNS and SASEGT. CDR3 DNA sequence: TGTGCCAGCAGTGAGCGTGGGGCAGGCAATCAGCCCCAGCATTTT. This translates into CASSERGAGNQPQHF.

This clone was picked up one time. The chain is built from TRBV10-3 and TRBJ1-2; D might be TRBD1 (5 bases). The V end was cut by 3 bases, the J end by 4 bases, with 15 bases between. Germline V gives CDR1 ENHRY, CDR2 SYGVKD. This CDR3 has 15 amino acids. CDR3 residues: CAISDGGGRFYGYTF. CDR3 in DNA: TGTGCCATCAGTGACGGGGGAGGGAGGTTCTATGGCTACACCTTC.

V is TRBV7-2 and J is TRBJ2-2, with 9 bases identical to TRBD1. The CDR3 is made up of 15 amino acids. Trimming removed 5 bases from V and 5 bases from J; junction bases left unmatched: 6. Germline lookup yields CDR1 SGHTA and CDR2 FQGNSA. The CDR3: CASSARTGVTGELFF. CDR3 nucleotide sequence: TGTGCCAGCAGCGCCCGGACAGGGGTGACCGGGGAGCTGTTTTTT.

This clone was detected only a few times. The rearrangement uses TRBV25-1 and TRBJ1-1; D is undetermined. V dropped 4 bases and J dropped 11 bases, with 11 bases sitting between them. Germline values: CDR1 MGHDK, CDR2 SYGVNS. The CDR3 is made up of 11 amino acids. The CDR3 protein is CASSVESGAFF. Written as DNA, the CDR3 is TGTGCCAGCAGTGTGGAGTCTGGGGCTTTCTTT.